Here is one T cell receptor beta chain with its context. Its specificity is unknown. At one end, the junction sequence differs from germline, possibly due to a read error. Original processing notes: ImmunoSEQ output lacked quality scores and full-length reads, limiting matched filtering. Assay used: immunoSEQ multiplex PCR; TCRdb lists only in-frame clones, some missing. D and trimming come from the DNA, and the V and J calls and clone size come from that table. Among around 2,100,000 clones, about 94% were seen once, and the ten largest hold 1% to 1.5%. Germline CDR1 reads SSHAT; CDR2 reads FNYEAQ (reference sequence). The CDR3 runs 15 residues. Naive CD8 isolation took CD45RO-negative cells positively selected for CCR7 and excluded terminally differentiated effector memory CD45RA+ cells. This record comes from a study of shared clonotypes between healthy human individuals. Study background: Those who served as donors were a couple of women and three men between the ages of 18 and 49. General study results and limits: Memory subsets had estimated richness that was generally smaller than that of naive subsets. Rarefaction revealed incomplete sorted-subset sequencing despite large depth.

The TCR was taken from a man between 18 and 29 years old in good health. V gene TRBV7-7 combines with J gene TRBJ2-7; 9 bases are a match to TRBD1. Material: naive CD8+ T cells sorted from blood. CDR3 region: CASSLGTGPTYEQYF. The DNA of the CDR3 is TGTGCTAGCAGCTTAGGGACAGGGCCTACCTACGAGCAGTACTTC.